The clone carrying this TCR beta chain came up a few times. Antigen unknown. This sample was included in a study of blood T cells in healthy people across ages. Study observations and caveats: Donor CMV status, an unknown factor, possibly confounded changes in expanded clonotypes.

Healthy Caucasian individuals from Russia aged 6 to 90 were enrolled as donors. A second PCR, run for about 7 to 11 cycles, used a sample-barcoded 5' primer plus a J-beta primer mix. One entry per CDR3 protein, called by TCRdb with MiXCR from the 5' RACE reads. This table has 1.5 million to 2 million distinct CDR3 sequences, around half appearing once. Trimming left V 5 bases short and J 2 bases short, with 12 bases between. The CDR3 has 14 residues. The V gene's germline CDR1 is KGHDR and CDR2 SFDVKD. The specimen was blood. The source of this sequence is a woman aged 40 to 55 in good health. The chain uses TRBV24-1 and TRBJ2-7, with D possibly being TRBD1 (5 bases). The chain's CDR3 is CATSGTGTTYEQYF. The CDR3 DNA sequence: TGTGCCACCAGTGGCACAGGAACGACCTACGAGCAGTACTTC.